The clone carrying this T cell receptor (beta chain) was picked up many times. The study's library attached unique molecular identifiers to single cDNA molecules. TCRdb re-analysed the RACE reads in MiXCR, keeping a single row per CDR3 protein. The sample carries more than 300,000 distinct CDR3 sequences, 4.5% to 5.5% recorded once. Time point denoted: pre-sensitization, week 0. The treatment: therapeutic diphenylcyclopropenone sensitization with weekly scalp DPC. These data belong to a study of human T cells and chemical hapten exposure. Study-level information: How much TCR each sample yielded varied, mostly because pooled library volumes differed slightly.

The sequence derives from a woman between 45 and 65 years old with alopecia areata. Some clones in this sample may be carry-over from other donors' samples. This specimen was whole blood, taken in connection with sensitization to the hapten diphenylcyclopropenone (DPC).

CDR3 amino acids: CASNSGSSYNEQFF. In DNA, the CDR3 is TGTGCCAGCAATAGCGGGAGCTCCTACAATGAGCAGTTCTTC. The J gene is TRBJ2-1, the V gene TRBV7-9; 9 bases fit TRBD2. In germline, CDR1 is SEHNR, CDR2 FQNEAQ (reference sequence). The CDR3 has 14 amino acids. Trimming removed 7 bases from V and 0 bases from J; junction bases left unmatched: 1.